The 32 T cell receptor beta chains presented below share a single source sample, sequenced in a study of identical twins (dated by TCRdb to 2016 to 2018). The library was built by means of 5' RACE. Data came from an Illumina HiSeq 2000. The public reads were run again by TCRdb, first through fastp at Q25 and then through MiXCR, and only productive beta chains were kept. Entries are consolidated by CDR3 protein sequence, retaining the most common genes and DNA. The sample table records roughly 700,000 distinct CDR3 sequences; around 8.6% of these occur just once. The ten top clones hold approximately 0.96% of the sample. This same sample was also taken into another study, of yellow fever vaccine responses in identical twins.

Sequencing used PBMCs. These receptor sequences come from a woman younger than 35 in good health.

The gene calls are TRBV7-8 and TRBJ1-6; no reliable D call. The germline CDR1 and CDR2 sequences are SGHVS and FQNEAQ. This CDR3 comprises 16 residues. V shed 1 base and J shed 2 bases, with 9 bases lying between them. CDR3 protein: CASSLEGLTYNSPLHF. The DNA for the CDR3 is TGTGCCAGCAGCTTAGAGGGTCTGACCTATAATTCACCCCTCCACTTT.

This clonotype was recorded a few times. V usage is TRBV5-1 and J usage is TRBJ2-3; 13 nucleotides align to TRBD2. Germline values: CDR1 SGHRS, CDR2 YFSETQ. The CDR3 spans 16 residues. J lost 3 bases, V lost 3 bases, and 4 bases had no gene match. CDR3 region: CASSSQTSGGTDTQYF. CDR3 DNA sequence: TGCGCCAGCAGCTCACAGACTAGCGGGGGGACAGATACGCAGTATTTT.

The rearrangement joins TRBV9 to TRBJ2-7; the D is unclear. Germline V gene data show CDR1 as SGDLS and CDR2 as YYNGEE. This CDR3 contains 13 residues. The germline V and J ends were trimmed by 1 base and 6 bases, with 11 bases remaining between them. The CDR3 is CASSVSLKPEQYF. CDR3 sequence (DNA): TGTGCCAGCAGCGTATCGTTGAAGCCCGAGCAGTACTTC.

This clonotype was recorded many times. The chain combines TRBV4-2 with TRBJ2-6, with D perhaps given as TRBD1 or TRBD2 (5 bases each). The germline gives CDR1 LGHNA, CDR2 YNFKEQ. The CDR3 covers 16 residues. Deletions cut 0 bases from V and 4 bases from J, with 10 bases between. CDR3 region: CASSQERGVGANVLTF. The CDR3 DNA reads TGTGCCAGCAGCCAAGAAAGAGGGGTAGGGGCCAACGTCCTGACTTTC.

There are a few counts of this clonotype. The chain uses TRBV4-2 and TRBJ2-3, with TRBD1 identical over 9 bases. The J segment lost 13 bases and the V segment lost 4 bases, leaving 12 bases of the junction unmatched. The CDR3 contains 14 residues. The germline V gene has CDR1 LGHNA and CDR2 YNFKEQ. This CDR3 is CASSPEANRDREYF. The CDR3 coding sequence is TGTGCCAGCAGCCCAGAGGCCAACCGGGACAGGGAGTATTTT.

This clonotype turned up a few times. The CDR3 region has the DNA TGTGCCACCAGTGCAAACCCCGGACAGCCTGGGGGCACAGATACGCAGTATTTT. As protein: CATSANPGQPGGTDTQYF. The genes are TRBV24-1 and TRBJ2-3; TRBD1 is a possible D gene (6 bases). The germline V and J ends were trimmed by 5 bases and 1 base, with 21 bases remaining between them. This CDR3 is built from 18 residues. CDR1 and CDR2 from the germline V gene are KGHDR and SFDVKD.

This clonotype has a handful of counts. The CDR3, as DNA: TGCAGCGTTGGGTGGGTTGACAGGGACACTGAAGCTTTCTTT. Amino acid sequence: CSVGWVDRDTEAFF. The chain couples TRBV29-1 to TRBJ1-1; 7 bases match TRBD1. The ends lost 4 bases at V and 3 bases at J; junction bases unmatched: 8. The germline CDR1 and CDR2 sequences are SQVTM and ANQGSEA. The CDR3 is 14 amino acids.

This clonotype was counted many times. The chain carries TRBV12-3 or TRBV12-4 and TRBJ2-7, with 14 bases identical to TRBD2. The CDR3 spans 16 residues. The trim removed 5 bases at V and 3 bases at J, leaving 6 bases unmatched. The CDR3: CASSLGLAGGVYEQYF. The CDR3 bases are TGTGCCAGCAGTCTCGGACTAGCGGGGGGAGTCTACGAGCAGTACTTC.

In the case of this clonotype: This may stem from a read error, because a much larger clone lies one nucleotide away. The rearrangement uses TRBV27 and TRBJ2-7, with TRBD2 matching 9 bases. The germline gives CDR1 MNHEY, CDR2 SMNVEV (reference sequence). There are 17 residues in the CDR3. CDR3 sequence (DNA): TGTGCCTGCAGGCCTTTTGCAGACGGACTAGCGAGTCGGGAGCAGTACTTC. It encodes CACRPFADGLASREQYF.

The table lists this clonotype with a few counts. The CDR3 sequence: CASGGGLNTEAFF. DNA for the CDR3: TGTGCCAGCGGGGGGGGACTGAACACTGAAGCTTTCTTT. The chain carries TRBV27 and TRBJ1-1; possible D gene TRBD1, 5 bases. V lost 8 bases and J 0 bases, leaving 10 bases between the germline ends. Looked up from germline, CDR1 is MNHEY and CDR2 is SMNVEV (reference sequence). This CDR3 contains 13 residues.

This clonotype was found a few times. The chain couples TRBV6-2 or TRBV6-3 to TRBJ2-5; D may correspond to TRBD1 or TRBD2 (5 bases each). This CDR3 is 14 amino acids long. CDR1 and CDR2 from the germline V gene are MNHEY and SVGEGT. The V and J ends lost 6 bases and 2 bases respectively, with 13 bases between them. Written as DNA, the CDR3 is TGTGCCAGCAGAAAGCGAGGGGAACAAGAGACCCAGTACTTC. Protein sequence: CASRKRGEQETQYF.

In this sample, this clonotype turned up once. This sequence joins TRBV25-1 and TRBJ2-1, with 7 positions matching TRBD2. With 4 bases clipped from V and 9 bases from J, the junction kept 3 bases outside the gene matches. The CDR3 contains 12 residues. The germline CDR1 and CDR2 sequences are MGHDK and SYGVNS. For the CDR3, the DNA is TGTGCCAGCAGTGGGGGGGGAGGTGAGCAGTTCTTC. Amino acids: CASSGGGGEQFF.

This clonotype was recorded a few times. The chain uses TRBV21-1 and TRBJ2-2. TRBV21-1 is shown as a pseudogene. The CDR3 spans 17 residues. The CDR3 coding sequence is TGTGCCAGCAGCAAAGCTCAGAGCAGGACGAACACCGGGGAGCTGTTTTTT. As protein: CASSKAQSRTNTGELFF.

This chain uses TRBV27 with TRBJ2-5; D is unresolved. This CDR3 has 14 residues. Trimming removed 3 bases at V and 2 bases at J, with 10 bases between. CDR1 and CDR2 (germline): MNHEY, SMNVEV (reference sequence). CDR3 DNA: TGTGCCAGCAGTTTTAGAGAGAGGCAAGAGACCCAGTACTTC. It codes for CASSFRERQETQYF.

This clonotype was observed a handful of times. The CDR3 region is CASAKTVPNIQYF. CDR3 in DNA: TGTGCCAGCGCCAAGACAGTTCCAAACATTCAGTACTTC. The J gene is TRBJ2-4, the V gene TRBV28; perhaps TRBD1 as D (5 bases). The CDR3 has 13 residues. CDR1 and CDR2 from the germline V gene are MDHEN and SYDVKM. V was clipped by 8 bases and J by 6 bases, with 14 bases between them. The variable domain in full, completed from reference TRBV28 and TRBJ2-4, reads DVKVTQSSRYLVKRTGEKVFLECVQDMDHENMFWYRQDPGLGLRLIYFSYDVKMKEKGDIPEGYSVSREKKERFSLILESASTNQTSMYLCASAKTVPNIQYFGAGTRLSVL.

In this sample, this clonotype turned up many times. The chain carries TRBV12-3 or TRBV12-4 and TRBJ2-7, with D perhaps TRBD2 (6 bases). The V gene lost 3 bases and the J gene lost 2 bases, with 11 bases spanning the gap. The CDR3 is 14 amino acids. The CDR3: CASSFSGGPYEQYF. The DNA for the CDR3 is TGTGCCAGCAGTTTTTCCGGGGGACCCTACGAGCAGTACTTC.

V gene TRBV20-1 combines with J gene TRBJ1-5, with 9 bases fitting TRBD1. Germline CDR1 reads DFQATT; CDR2 reads SNEGSKA (reference sequence). J lost 2 bases, V lost 7 bases, and 6 bases had no gene match. The CDR3 is 14 amino acids. The CDR3 coding sequence is TGCAGTGTTCAACGACAGGGGGGCAATCAGCCCCAGCATTTT. It yields the protein CSVQRQGGNQPQHF.

This clonotype was counted a few times. This chain uses TRBV20-1 with TRBJ2-7; 7 positions agree with TRBD2. The germline V gene has CDR1 DFQATT and CDR2 SNEGSKA (reference sequence). V shed 5 bases, J shed 4 bases, and the junction held 8 bases outside the gene matches. The CDR3 totals 13 residues. The CDR3 DNA reads as TGCAGTGCTGATATGCTAGCGGAGTACGAGCAGTACTTC. It yields the protein CSADMLAEYEQYF.

This clonotype was seen at least ten times. This chain connects TRBV3-1 to TRBJ2-1; D is uncertain. The CDR3 length is 15 residues. V lost 1 base to trimming and J lost 9 bases, with 16 bases between them. The germline gives CDR1 LGHDT, CDR2 YNNKEL (reference sequence). The CDR3 loop reads CASSQGGFLVSEQFF. CDR3 DNA sequence: TGTGCCAGCAGCCAAGGGGGATTCCTAGTGAGTGAGCAGTTCTTC.

The genes are TRBV7-2 and TRBJ2-2; 7 nucleotides match TRBD2. Germline CDR1 is SGHTA and CDR2 is FQGNSA. CDR3 length: 16 residues. Trimming took 1 base from V and 6 from J; bases not matched to a gene: 8. The CDR3 coding sequence is TGTGCCAGCAGCTTAGTTGGCGGGGGTAGCGCCGGGGAGCTGTTTTTT. Translation gives CASSLVGGGSAGELFF.

This clonotype came up a few times. The genes are TRBV15 and TRBJ2-7; 10 bases match TRBD2. V trimming: 8 bases; J trimming: 3 bases; junction bases outside the gene matches: 4. CDR1 and CDR2 (germline): LNHNV, YYDKDF (reference sequence). The length of the CDR3 is 13 residues. CDR3 nucleotide sequence: TGTGCCACCGCTAGCGGGAGAGGCTACGAGCAGTACTTC. It specifies CATASGRGYEQYF.

This clonotype was detected many times. V gene TRBV28 combines with J gene TRBJ2-7; D is perhaps TRBD1 or TRBD2 (5 bases each). Between the trimmed V and J ends, which lost 6 bases and 4 bases, there was a span of 13 bases. This CDR3 comprises 13 residues. Germline V gives CDR1 MDHEN, CDR2 SYDVKM. CDR3 DNA sequence: TGTGCCAGCAGGGCCGGGACCCGATACGAGCAGTACTTC. It encodes CASRAGTRYEQYF.

This clonotype was counted between two and nine times. The genes are TRBV7-2 and TRBJ2-5; no definite D call. CDR3 length: 14 residues. The germline CDR1 and CDR2 sequences are SGHTA and FQGNSA. Trimming took off 1 base at V and 7 bases at J, with 13 bases between the two ends. As DNA, the CDR3 is TGTGCCAGCAGCTTAGAAGGACGCGTGGGGACCCAGTACTTC. It yields the protein CASSLEGRVGTQYF.

This clonotype was seen a few times. This chain connects TRBV29-1 to TRBJ2-5; tentative D call: TRBD1 (7 bases). The V end lost 7 bases, the J end lost 5 bases, and 14 bases lay between the germline ends. Germline CDR1 is SQVTM and CDR2 is ANQGSEA. The CDR3 runs 12 residues. The CDR3 here is CSGAGGLETQYF. DNA for the CDR3: TGCAGCGGAGCAGGGGGGTTGGAGACCCAGTACTTC.

This clonotype was counted many times. The chain has TRBV14 and TRBJ1-2; D unresolved. Germline V gene lookup returns CDR1 SGHDN and CDR2 FVKESK. Trimming left V 1 base short and J 4 bases short, with 13 bases between. This CDR3 is built from 15 residues. The DNA of the CDR3 is TGTGCCAGCAGCCAAGGGATGAAATTTTTCTATGGCTACACCTTC. Translating it yields CASSQGMKFFYGYTF. The whole variable domain, remainder taken from reference TRBV14 and TRBJ1-2, is EAGVTQFPSHSVIEKGQTVTLRCDPISGHDNLYWYRRVMGKEIKFLLHFVKESKQDESGMPNNRFLAERTGGTYSTLKVQPAELEDSGVYFCASSQGMKFFYGYTFGSGTRLTVV.

The chain combines TRBV27 with TRBJ1-4, with 7 nucleotides matching TRBD1. The CDR3 is 15 residues long. Germline assignment: CDR1 MNHEY and CDR2 SMNVEV (reference sequence). V was clipped by 5 bases and J by 8 bases; unmatched bases: 11. The CDR3: CASSIQTGTQEKLFF. CDR3 in DNA: TGTGCCAGCAGTATACAGACAGGGACTCAAGAAAAACTGTTTTTT. Full variable domain (outside the CDR3, taken from reference TRBV27 and TRBJ1-4): EAQVTQNPRYLITVTGKKLTVTCSQNMNHEYMSWYRQDPGLGLRQIYYSMNVEVTDKGDVPEGYKVSRKEKRNFPLILESPSPNQTSLYFCASSIQTGTQEKLFFGSGTQLSVL.

The gene calls are TRBV12-3 or TRBV12-4 and TRBJ2-1, with TRBD1 matching 7 bases. CDR3 size: 15 residues. V lost 6 bases, J lost 6 bases, and 11 bases stayed unmatched. The CDR3: CASSPGQGVVNEQFF. The DNA for the CDR3 is TGTGCCAGCAGCCCCGGCCAGGGGGTGGTCAATGAGCAGTTCTTC.

DNA for the CDR3: TGTGCCAGCATCCCGAGAGGGACTAGCGGGAGGTTCTACAATGAGCAGTTCTTC. Translated: CASIPRGTSGRFYNEQFF. This chain uses TRBV11-2 with TRBJ2-1; 15 positions agree with TRBD2. After removal of 7 bases from V and 3 bases from J, the junction contained 10 bases not matched to a gene. Per germline, CDR1 SGHAT and CDR2 FQNNGV. The CDR3 length is 18 residues.

This clonotype has a handful of counts. V is TRBV10-3 and J is TRBJ2-7; D not certain. V was shortened by 3 bases and J by 6 bases, with 18 bases between the two germline ends. The CDR3 totals 15 residues. The V gene's germline CDR1 is ENHRY and CDR2 SYGVKD. CDR3 loop: CAISDWTVDPREQYF. Here the CDR3 DNA reads TGTGCCATCAGTGATTGGACGGTGGACCCCCGCGAGCAGTACTTC.

This clonotype was observed many times. This chain links TRBV29-1 with TRBJ2-7; TRBD2 might be the D (6 bases). The length of the CDR3 is 12 residues. Germline CDR1 and CDR2: SQVTM and ANQGSEA. V gave up 6 bases and J gave up 1 base, with 10 bases separating them. CDR3 bases: TGCAGCGTCGTCGGGACTTCCTACGAGCAGTACTTC. Translation: CSVVGTSYEQYF.

This clonotype was detected a few times. The rearrangement joins TRBV25-1 to TRBJ2-1; D is uncertain. Germline CDR1 MGHDK, CDR2 SYGVNS. Trimming removed 2 bases from V and 6 bases from J, with 8 bases in between. There are 13 residues in the CDR3. The CDR3 coding sequence is TGTGCCAGCAGTGAAGGTGGGGTCAATGAGCAGTTCTTC. Translation gives CASSEGGVNEQFF.

The chain employs TRBV6-5 and TRBJ2-3; D is perhaps TRBD2 (5 bases). V was trimmed by 0 bases and J by 5 bases, leaving 12 bases between them. Germline V gives CDR1 MNHEY, CDR2 SVGAGI. CDR3 size: 15 residues. CDR3 nucleotides: TGTGCCAGCAGTTACTCGAGGGTGAATCGAGATACGCAGTATTTT. As protein: CASSYSRVNRDTQYF.